The rows below give T cell receptor beta chains drawn from one sample of a study of OX40 agonist ivuxolimab in advanced cancers. Repertoires were generated with immunoSEQ multiplex PCR, while TCRdb's copy carries only in-frame clones and drops some. Of more than 60,000 clones listed, roughly four fifths were seen once; the top ten hold about 4.8%. The starting material was CD4+ or CD8+ T cells sorted from blood, obtained in a trial of the OX40 agonist ivuxolimab. The receptors come from an adult with an advanced solid tumor such as melanoma, head and neck, liver or kidney cancer. Each CDR3 is given with its conserved first and last residue. A D gene is named only where the DNA matches it firmly.

v_call: TRBV2; j_call: TRBJ2-6; d_call: .; cdr3_aa: CASSGQTGANVLTF
v_call: TRBV28; j_call: TRBJ2-7; d_call: .; cdr3_aa: CASSRTLSGYEQYF
v_call: TRBV5-1; j_call: TRBJ1-4; d_call: .; cdr3_aa: CASSYTGRPEKLFF
v_call: TRBV6-5; j_call: TRBJ1-2; d_call: .; cdr3_aa: CASSAAAGGVYGYTF
v_call: TRBV10-1; j_call: TRBJ2-7; d_call: TRBD1; cdr3_aa: CASRGTGAYYEQYF
v_call: TRBV5-4; j_call: TRBJ2-2; d_call: TRBD1; cdr3_aa: CASSYPGGDTGELFF
v_call: TRBV6-5; j_call: TRBJ1-2; d_call: .; cdr3_aa: CASRITGLHGYTF
v_call: TRBV5-6; j_call: TRBJ1-6; d_call: TRBD1; cdr3_aa: CASSLLSGGYNSPLHF
v_call: TRBV14; j_call: TRBJ2-4; d_call: .; cdr3_aa: CASSQAADIAKNIQYF
v_call: TRBV6-5; j_call: TRBJ2-5; d_call: .; cdr3_aa: CASSTGIGTETQYF
v_call: TRBV9; j_call: TRBJ1-2; d_call: TRBD1; cdr3_aa: CASSVATGTGEGGYTF
v_call: TRBV15; j_call: TRBJ1-2; d_call: TRBD1; cdr3_aa: CATSRDRAGGSYTF
v_call: TRBV19; j_call: TRBJ2-3; d_call: .; cdr3_aa: CASSWTVTDTQYF
v_call: TRBV7-8; j_call: TRBJ1-3; d_call: .; cdr3_aa: CASSLASGNTIYF
v_call: TRBV10-3; j_call: TRBJ2-5; d_call: TRBD2; cdr3_aa: CAISDGSRGGETQYF
v_call: TRBV2; j_call: TRBJ2-6; d_call: TRBD1; cdr3_aa: CASSPTGTGSGANVLTF
v_call: TRBV13; j_call: TRBJ1-3; d_call: .; cdr3_aa: CASSSRGGGNTIYF
v_call: TRBV4-3; j_call: TRBJ2-2; d_call: .; cdr3_aa: CASSQGTQGTGELFF
v_call: TRBV6-1; j_call: TRBJ1-1; d_call: TRBD1; cdr3_aa: CASGDRGHGVTEAFF
v_call: TRBV18; j_call: TRBJ1-3; d_call: .; cdr3_aa: CASSEFQIQNGNTIYF
v_call: TRBV27; j_call: TRBJ2-3; d_call: TRBD2; cdr3_aa: CASSFGVGGGYTDTQYF
v_call: TRBV7-3; j_call: TRBJ2-1; d_call: .; cdr3_aa: CASSPPGGYNEQFF
v_call: TRBV5-4; j_call: TRBJ1-4; d_call: TRBD1; cdr3_aa: CASSSGQGSQLEKLFF
v_call: TRBV6-5; j_call: TRBJ1-4; d_call: .; cdr3_aa: CASSSGEKLFF
v_call: TRBV15; j_call: TRBJ1-2; d_call: .; cdr3_aa: CATSRDSGGALDYGYTF
v_call: TRBV5-4; j_call: TRBJ1-4; d_call: TRBD1; cdr3_aa: CASSSSGGLNEKLFF
v_call: TRBV28; j_call: TRBJ2-3; d_call: .; cdr3_aa: CASSRQRGATDTQYF
v_call: TRBV4-2; j_call: TRBJ1-2; d_call: .; cdr3_aa: CASSRGTGTSNYGYTF
v_call: TRBV4-2; j_call: TRBJ2-5; d_call: TRBD2; cdr3_aa: CASSQGTSGGAGKETQYF
v_call: TRBV6-5; j_call: TRBJ2-1; d_call: TRBD2; cdr3_aa: CASQGLAANEQFF
v_call: TRBV19; j_call: TRBJ2-1; d_call: .; cdr3_aa: CASTQGGLSYNEQFF
v_call: TRBV6-1; j_call: TRBJ1-2; d_call: .; cdr3_aa: CASAYDGSYGYTF
v_call: TRBV4-3; j_call: TRBJ1-5; d_call: .; cdr3_aa: CASSQGDRDQPQHF
v_call: TRBV27; j_call: TRBJ1-1; d_call: .; cdr3_aa: CASNPRAPGNTEAFF
v_call: TRBV28; j_call: TRBJ2-3; d_call: TRBD1; cdr3_aa: CASSSFRDSPTDTQYF
v_call: TRBV6-5; j_call: TRBJ1-5; d_call: .; cdr3_aa: CASRRDGSNQPQHF
v_call: TRBV2; j_call: TRBJ2-1; d_call: .; cdr3_aa: CASRLEAVGKDNEQFF
v_call: TRBV2; j_call: TRBJ2-3; d_call: .; cdr3_aa: CASRRLVGGLTDTQYF
v_call: TRBV19; j_call: TRBJ2-1; d_call: .; cdr3_aa: CASLSGASNYNEQFF
v_call: TRBV5-1; j_call: TRBJ2-1; d_call: TRBD1; cdr3_aa: CASNLRTGRNEQFF
v_call: TRBV19; j_call: TRBJ2-7; d_call: TRBD1; cdr3_aa: CASSSSGTAIYEQYF
v_call: TRBV5-1; j_call: TRBJ1-4; d_call: .; cdr3_aa: CASSLWAPYGEKLFF
v_call: TRBV6-1; j_call: TRBJ1-5; d_call: .; cdr3_aa: CASSGTASNQPQHF
v_call: TRBV6-5; j_call: TRBJ1-1; d_call: .; cdr3_aa: CASSINSLRNTEAFF
v_call: TRBV19; j_call: TRBJ2-5; d_call: .; cdr3_aa: CASSMGGTYQETQYF
v_call: TRBV7-3; j_call: TRBJ2-1; d_call: TRBD1; cdr3_aa: CASSPTGNNEQFF
v_call: TRBV5-1; j_call: TRBJ2-2; d_call: .; cdr3_aa: CASSPPATGELFF
v_call: TRBV18; j_call: TRBJ2-4; d_call: .; cdr3_aa: CASSPEGSRDIQYF
v_call: TRBV6-6; j_call: TRBJ1-2; d_call: .; cdr3_aa: CASTGGYTF
v_call: TRBV6-1; j_call: TRBJ2-3; d_call: .; cdr3_aa: CASSELTDTQYF
v_call: TRBV5-1; j_call: TRBJ1-2; d_call: TRBD1; cdr3_aa: CASSLLPGTGDGYTF
v_call: TRBV9; j_call: TRBJ2-3; d_call: TRBD2; cdr3_aa: CASSGEGTSGGTDTQYF
v_call: TRBV7-2; j_call: TRBJ2-5; d_call: .; cdr3_aa: CASRQDSETQYF
v_call: TRBV7-2; j_call: TRBJ1-5; d_call: .; cdr3_aa: CASSLEGGRKPQHF
v_call: TRBV18; j_call: TRBJ2-3; d_call: .; cdr3_aa: CASSQGSDTQYF
v_call: TRBV6-5; j_call: TRBJ1-2; d_call: .; cdr3_aa: CASSRAVQEATGYTF
v_call: TRBV18; j_call: TRBJ1-2; d_call: TRBD1; cdr3_aa: CASSQTGQGAYGYTF
v_call: TRBV7-3; j_call: TRBJ2-2; d_call: TRBD1; cdr3_aa: CASSTGTGPPGGELFF
v_call: TRBV7-2; j_call: TRBJ2-5; d_call: .; cdr3_aa: CASSLNRPPNFGTQYF